The clone carrying this T cell receptor (beta chain) is labeled medium-sized. Its target is not known. These data are taken from a study of OX40 agonist ivuxolimab in advanced cancers. Study in general: Partial responses, seen in three patients, involved one hepatocellular carcinoma and two cutaneous melanomas. Study findings and constraints: Partial responders treated at 0.1-3.0 mg/kg exhibited clonal expansion among the lowest measured.

The repertoire was sequenced with immunoSEQ multiplex PCR; TCRdb's copy has only in-frame clones and lacks some. The sample records about 47,000 clones, 81% being singletons. CDR1 and CDR2 from the germline V gene are SGHTA and FQGNSA. V was cut by 6 bases and J by 7 bases, with 10 bases left in between. CDR3 length: 12 residues. The starting material was CD4+ or CD8+ T cells sorted from blood, obtained in a trial of the OX40 agonist ivuxolimab. The receptor was derived from an adult with an advanced solid tumor such as melanoma, head and neck, liver or kidney cancer. The chain is built from TRBV7-2 and TRBJ2-1; TRBD1 or TRBD2 may be the D gene (5 bases each). As DNA, the CDR3 is TGTGCCAGCAGTTATGGGGGAAATGAGCAGTTCTTC. Encoded protein: CASSYGGNEQFF. Full variable domain (rest looked up from reference TRBV7-2 and TRBJ2-1): GAGVSQSPSNKVTEKGKDVELRCDPISGHTALYWYRQSLGQGLEFLIYFQGNSAPDKSGLPSDRFSAERTGGSVSTLTIQRTQQEDSAVYLCASSYGGNEQFFGPGTRLTVL.